This T cell receptor (beta chain) originates from a study of T cells after yellow fever vaccination. TCRdb used MiXCR to reprocess the 5' RACE reads, holding one entry per CDR3 protein. This sample yields more than 50,000 distinct CDR3 sequences, of which approximately 6% are seen a single time; roughly a third belongs to the top ten. V dropped 4 bases and J dropped 6 bases, with 24 bases sitting between them. Germline V gene sequence: CDR1 LNHDA, CDR2 SQIVND (reference sequence). The CDR3 is 18 amino acids. Sequences were derived from PBMCs, either bulk or a sorted T-cell subset (CD4+, CD8+, memory, or dextramer-sorted; not recorded which), sampled on the day of the yellow fever booster vaccination. The chain joins TRBV19 to TRBJ1-4; unclear D gene. The origin of this receptor is a man aged 18 to 35 who received the YFV17D yellow fever vaccine. CDR3 in amino acids: CASSRKVNPPPGDEKLFF. The CDR3 nucleotides read TGTGCCAGTAGTAGGAAGGTCAACCCCCCCCCGGGAGATGAAAAACTGTTTTTT.